The 19 T cell receptor beta chains presented below share a single source sample, sequenced in a study of blood T cell repertoires in COVID-19. The repertoire was sequenced with immunoSEQ multiplex PCR; TCRdb's copy has only in-frame clones and lacks some. The sample lists about 210,000 clones; roughly 84% were seen once. The source material was PBMCs or T cells enriched from blood (not recorded which). The receptors originated from a woman aged 30 to 39 who had been exposed to COVID-19.

The CDR3 DNA reads as TGTGCCAGCAGTCCCGGACAGGACAAGTTTTCTAACTATGGCTACACCTTC. Translating it yields CASSPGQDKFSNYGYTF. The chain combines TRBV27 with TRBJ1-2; 7 nucleotides line up with TRBD1. The CDR3 is made up of 17 amino acids. With 5 bases clipped from V and 0 bases from J, the junction kept 12 bases outside the gene matches. Per the germline V gene, CDR1 is MNHEY and CDR2 is SMNVEV (reference sequence).

The genes are TRBV10-3 and TRBJ1-2; D unresolved. The CDR3 runs to 12 residues. Germline CDR1 is ENHRY and CDR2 is SYGVKD. V was cut by 3 bases and J by 6 bases, with 8 bases left in between. CDR3 protein: CAISDSGNGYTF. For the CDR3, the DNA is TGTGCCATCAGTGATTCGGGGAATGGCTACACCTTC.

The CDR3 sequence: CATGEGGNSYEQYF. The CDR3 coding sequence is TGTGCCACCGGGGAGGGGGGGAACTCCTACGAGCAGTACTTC. The chain couples TRBV7-2 to TRBJ2-7, with a tentative D call TRBD2 (7 bases). The CDR3 covers 14 residues. Germline V gene data show CDR1 as SGHTA and CDR2 as FQGNSA. Trimming took off 10 bases at V and 0 bases at J, with 16 bases between the two ends.

V gene TRBV4-1 combines with J gene TRBJ2-1; 9 bases map to TRBD1. The germline CDR1 and CDR2 sequences are MGHRA and YSYEKL. This CDR3 spans 15 amino acids. V lost 1 base, J lost 11 bases, and 9 bases stayed unmatched. In DNA form, the CDR3 reads TGCGCCAGCAGCCAAGTCTGGACAGGGGACGCCCAGCAGTTCTTC. This codes for CASSQVWTGDAQQFF.

The genes are TRBV18 and TRBJ1-1; the match to TRBD1 covers 7 bases. CDR1 and CDR2 (germline): KGHSH, LQKENI. Trimming cost V 5 bases and J 4 bases; bases outside gene matches: 4. The CDR3 length is 13 residues. CDR3 nucleotide sequence: TGTGCCAGCTCAGTTTCAGGGGGCACTGAAGCTTTCTTT. Translation: CASSVSGGTEAFF.

This chain connects TRBV13 to TRBJ1-1, with D perhaps TRBD1 (6 bases). The CDR3 consists of 14 residues. The germline V gene has CDR1 PRHDT and CDR2 FYEKMQ (reference sequence). V was clipped by 1 base and J by 5 bases, with 11 bases between them. This chain's CDR3 is CASSLAGRGTEAFF. CDR3 nucleotides: TGTGCCAGCAGCTTAGCGGGCAGGGGTACTGAAGCTTTCTTT.

The sample holds one count of this clone. The J gene is TRBJ2-1, the V gene TRBV4-1; 10 nucleotides agree with TRBD2. The CDR3 has 15 amino acids. V shed 4 bases, J shed 10 bases, and the junction held 10 bases outside the gene matches. Germline CDR1 reads MGHRA; CDR2 reads YSYEKL. CDR3 protein: CASSLMSGGADEQFF. The CDR3 bases are TGCGCCAGCAGCCTCATGAGCGGGGGGGCCGACGAGCAGTTCTTC.

The V and J genes are TRBV20-1 and TRBJ1-1; 8 bases map to TRBD1. J was trimmed by 4 bases and V by 3 bases; bases with no gene match: 10. CDR1 and CDR2 (germline): DFQATT, SNEGSKA (reference sequence). There are 15 residues in the CDR3. CDR3 amino acids: CSASQGATGGTEAFF. The CDR3 DNA is TGCAGTGCTAGTCAGGGGGCGACGGGCGGCACTGAAGCTTTCTTT.

The CDR3, as DNA: TGTGCCAGCAGTTACCGGGACAGGGCCTATGGCTACACCTTC. Translating it yields CASSYRDRAYGYTF. The gene calls are TRBV6-5 and TRBJ1-2, with 9 positions matching TRBD1. Germline V gene lookup returns CDR1 MNHEY and CDR2 SVGAGI. V lost 2 bases and J lost 4; bases outside the gene matches: 2. This CDR3 region has 14 residues.

V usage is TRBV5-1 and J usage is TRBJ1-3; D gene unclear. The CDR3 is made up of 19 amino acids. The germline V and J ends were trimmed by 3 bases and 0 bases, with 22 bases remaining between them. Germline CDR1 reads SGHRS; CDR2 reads YFSETQ. The DNA for the CDR3 is TGCGCCAGCAGCTCAAACCCCCTAATTACACGGAGCTCTGGAAACACCATATATTTT. It yields the protein CASSSNPLITRSSGNTIYF.

J is TRBJ2-2 and V is TRBV30; 9 bases are a match to TRBD1. There are 15 residues in the CDR3. J was trimmed by 6 bases and V by 0 bases; bases with no gene match: 5. From germline, CDR1 is GTSNPN and CDR2 SVGIG (reference sequence). The CDR3 DNA reads as TGTGCCTGGAGTGTTAAGACAGGGGGGGCCGGGGAGCTGTTTTTT. Residues: CAWSVKTGGAGELFF.

This clone was seen a few times. This sequence joins TRBV9 and TRBJ1-2; perhaps TRBD1 as D (5 bases). V was cut by 4 bases and J by 0 bases, with 19 bases left in between. Germline CDR1 SGDLS, CDR2 YYNGEE. The CDR3 is 17 residues long. CDR3 amino acids: CASSPRSARQSNYGYTF. The CDR3 bases are TGTGCCAGCAGCCCGAGGAGCGCAAGACAGTCTAACTATGGCTACACCTTC.

The V and J genes are TRBV11-2 and TRBJ2-2; no definite D call. This CDR3 region has 12 residues. V lost 2 bases, J lost 8 bases, and 6 bases lay in between. CDR1 and CDR2 from the germline V gene are SGHAT and FQNNGV. The CDR3 region has the DNA TGTGCCAGCAGCTTATCCGCGGGGGAGCTGTTTTTT. Translation gives CASSLSAGELFF.

This chain uses TRBV19 with TRBJ2-3; perhaps TRBD2 as D (6 bases). The CDR3 totals 13 residues. Germline CDR1 is LNHDA and CDR2 is SQIVND (reference sequence). The V and J ends lost 9 bases and 3 bases respectively, with 13 bases between them. This chain's CDR3 is CASGGFGTDTQYF. CDR3 nucleotide sequence: TGTGCCAGCGGGGGTTTTGGGACAGATACGCAGTATTTT.

This rearrangement joins TRBV3-1 (or the pseudogene TRBV3-2) to TRBJ1-5; weak D call: TRBD1 (6 bases). Germline values: CDR1 LGHDT, CDR2 YNNKEL (reference sequence). Trimming removed 6 bases from V and 1 base from J, with 16 bases in between. This CDR3 is 16 amino acids long. The CDR3 coding sequence is TGTGCCAGCAGAAACAGGGATGCCGTAAGCAATCAGCCCCAGCATTTT. Translated: CASRNRDAVSNQPQHF.

By its share, this clone is medium-sized. The CDR3 loop reads CASSEIAGGPYNEQFF. DNA for the CDR3: TGTGCCAGCAGTGAAATAGCGGGGGGGCCCTACAATGAGCAGTTCTTC. The chain carries TRBV6-1 and TRBJ2-1; 11 bases align to TRBD2. The CDR3 extends over 16 amino acids. With 2 bases clipped from V and 2 bases from J, the junction kept 2 bases outside the gene matches. Germline CDR1 is MNHNS and CDR2 is SASEGT.

Many counts were recorded for this clone. The rearrangement links TRBV4-1 to TRBJ2-7, with a weak D call TRBD2 (5 bases). There are 16 residues in the CDR3. The germline CDR1 and CDR2 sequences are MGHRA and YSYEKL. V was pared by 4 bases and J by 7 bases, with 23 bases between. CDR3 coding DNA: TGCGCCAGCAGCCTTAGCCCTGGCGGGCAGTCGGGAGAGCAGTACTTC. Translating gives CASSLSPGGQSGEQYF.

This chain uses TRBV4-1 with TRBJ1-3; perhaps TRBD1 as D (6 bases). CDR3 length: 16 amino acids. V lost 3 bases to trimming and J lost 0 bases, with 12 bases between them. CDR1 and CDR2 (germline): MGHRA, YSYEKL. CDR3 sequence (DNA): TGCGCCAGCAGCCAGACAGGCGTAAACTCTGGAAACACCATATATTTT. It specifies CASSQTGVNSGNTIYF.

V and J are TRBV3-1 (or the pseudogene TRBV3-2) and TRBJ1-3; TRBD1 might be the D (5 bases). Germline CDR1 is LGHDT and CDR2 is YNNKEL (reference sequence). This CDR3 region has 13 residues. V lost 7 bases, J lost 1 base, and 8 bases lay in between. The CDR3, as DNA: TGTGCCAGCAACCGGGGGTCTGGAAACACCATATATTTT. Protein product: CASNRGSGNTIYF.